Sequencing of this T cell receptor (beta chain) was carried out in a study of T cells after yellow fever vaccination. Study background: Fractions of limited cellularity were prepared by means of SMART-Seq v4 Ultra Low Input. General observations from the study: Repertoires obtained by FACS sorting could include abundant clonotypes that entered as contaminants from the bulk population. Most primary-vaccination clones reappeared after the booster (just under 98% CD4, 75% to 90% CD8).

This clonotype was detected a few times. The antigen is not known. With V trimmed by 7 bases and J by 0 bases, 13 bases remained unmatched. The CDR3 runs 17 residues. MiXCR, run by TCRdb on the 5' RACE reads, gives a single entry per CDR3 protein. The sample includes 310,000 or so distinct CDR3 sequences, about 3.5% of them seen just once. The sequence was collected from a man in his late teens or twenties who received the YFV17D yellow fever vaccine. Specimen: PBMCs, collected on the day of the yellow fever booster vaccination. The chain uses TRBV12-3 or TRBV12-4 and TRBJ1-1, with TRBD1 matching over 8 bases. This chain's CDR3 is CASTSDRDWGMNTEAFF. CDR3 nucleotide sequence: TGTGCCAGCACCTCGGACAGGGACTGGGGGATGAACACTGAAGCTTTCTTT.